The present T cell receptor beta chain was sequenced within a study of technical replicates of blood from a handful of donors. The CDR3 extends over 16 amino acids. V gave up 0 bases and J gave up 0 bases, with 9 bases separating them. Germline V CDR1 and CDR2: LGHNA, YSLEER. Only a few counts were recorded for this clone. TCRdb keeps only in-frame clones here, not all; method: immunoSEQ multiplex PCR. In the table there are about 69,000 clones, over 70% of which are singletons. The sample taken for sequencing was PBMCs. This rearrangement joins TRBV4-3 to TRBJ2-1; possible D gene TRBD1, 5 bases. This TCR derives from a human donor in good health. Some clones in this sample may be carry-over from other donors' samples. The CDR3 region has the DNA TGCGCCAGCAGCCAAGATAGGGGTTTCTCCTACAATGAGCAGTTCTTC. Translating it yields CASSQDRGFSYNEQFF.